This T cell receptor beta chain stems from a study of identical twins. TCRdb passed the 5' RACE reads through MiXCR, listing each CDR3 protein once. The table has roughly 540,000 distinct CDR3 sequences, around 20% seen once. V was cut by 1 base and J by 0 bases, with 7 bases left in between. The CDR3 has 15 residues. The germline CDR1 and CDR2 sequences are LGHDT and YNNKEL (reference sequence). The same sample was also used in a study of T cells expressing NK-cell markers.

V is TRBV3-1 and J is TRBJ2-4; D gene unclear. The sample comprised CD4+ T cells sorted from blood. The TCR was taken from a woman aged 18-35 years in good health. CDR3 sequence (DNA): TGTGCCAGCAGCCAAGCGGACCGAGCCAAAAACATTCAGTACTTC. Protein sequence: CASSQADRAKNIQYF.